These 21 T cell receptor beta chains share one sample of origin, sequenced in a study of T-cell memory formation after mild COVID-19. A single record per CDR3 protein comes from TCRdb applying MiXCR to the 5' RACE reads. The sample has 85,000 to 120,000 distinct CDR3 sequences; roughly 12% are singletons. The specimen was PBMCs or a T cell subset sorted from them (not recorded which). The receptors originated from an adult woman who had mild COVID-19 (a few samples of this study predate the infection). Cell type and time point are not known.

This clonotype was observed a few times. This chain uses TRBV6-4 with TRBJ2-1, with TRBD2 matching 9 bases. The germline gives CDR1 MRHNA, CDR2 SNTAGT. There are 20 residues in the CDR3. V gave up 0 bases and J gave up 9 bases; unmatched junction bases: 21. CDR3 in amino acids: CASSDSKQPTGTSRGGEQFF. DNA of the CDR3: TGTGCCAGCAGTGACTCGAAACAACCTACCGGGACTAGCAGGGGAGGTGAGCAGTTCTTC.

This clonotype was observed a few times. The rearrangement joins TRBV28 to TRBJ1-3; no firm D call. The germline V and J ends were trimmed by 2 bases and 0 bases, with 11 bases remaining between them. CDR1 is MDHEN and CDR2 is SYDVKM in the germline V gene. The length of the CDR3 is 16 residues. The CDR3 loop is CASSLLARSSGNTIYF. Written as DNA, the CDR3 is TGTGCCAGCAGTTTACTGGCCAGAAGCTCTGGAAACACCATATATTTT.

CDR3 bases: TGTGCCAGCTCACCGGCCGGGACGGGCTCTGGAAACACCATATATTTT. It codes for CASSPAGTGSGNTIYF. The V and J genes are TRBV18 and TRBJ1-3, with D tentatively TRBD1 (5 bases). Germline CDR1 reads KGHSH; CDR2 reads LQKENI. With 3 bases removed from V and 0 bases from J, the gap between germline ends came to 12 bases. This CDR3 region has 16 residues.

This clonotype appeared a few times. The rearrangement links TRBV2 to TRBJ2-7; D gene ambiguous. CDR1 and CDR2 from the germline V gene are SNHLY and FYNNEI. V was trimmed by 3 bases and J by 3 bases, leaving 12 bases between them. The CDR3 covers 14 residues. The CDR3 bases are TGTGCCAGCAGTGATTGGCAGGTTAACTACGAGCAGTACTTC. This codes for CASSDWQVNYEQYF. The variable domain in full, with the rest retrieved from reference TRBV2 and TRBJ2-7, is EPEVTQTPSHQVTQMGQEVILRCVPISNHLYFYWYRQILGQKVEFLVSFYNNEISEKSEIFDDQFSVERPDGSNFTLKIRSTKLEDSAMYFCASSDWQVNYEQYFGPGTRLTVT.

This clonotype was recorded at least ten times. The chain has TRBV6-4 and TRBJ2-2, with a tentative D call TRBD2 (5 bases). The V gene's germline CDR1 is MRHNA and CDR2 SNTAGT. CDR3 size: 16 residues. Trimming pared 0 bases from V and 1 base from J, leaving 9 bases between. Here the CDR3 DNA reads TGTGCCAGCAGTGACTCGGTCGAGGGGAACACCGGGGAGCTGTTTTTT. Residues: CASSDSVEGNTGELFF.

The chain couples TRBV3-1 to TRBJ2-7, with D possibly TRBD2 on 6 matching bases. Germline-derived CDR1 and CDR2 are LGHDT and YNNKEL (reference sequence). With 1 base removed from V and 4 bases from J, the gap between germline ends came to 14 bases. CDR3 length: 15 residues. CDR3 protein: CASSQVLAGQYEQYF. The CDR3 DNA reads TGTGCCAGCAGCCAAGTCCTGGCGGGGCAATACGAGCAGTACTTC.

This chain connects TRBV10-3 to TRBJ2-3; 8 bases are shared with TRBD1. The V gene end was trimmed by 6 bases and the J gene end by 4 bases; junction bases not matched to a gene: 12. Germline V CDR1 and CDR2: ENHRY, SYGVKD. CDR3 length: 16 residues. The CDR3 nucleotides are TGTGCCATCAGGGACAGGGAATCGTCGGATGCAGATACGCAGTATTTT. The encoded protein is CAIRDRESSDADTQYF.

The chain combines TRBV5-6 with TRBJ2-5; D remains unclear. The V gene lost 0 bases and the J gene lost 4 bases, with 7 bases spanning the gap. This CDR3 is 13 amino acids long. The germline V gene encodes CDR1 SGHDT and CDR2 YYEEEE. Here the CDR3 DNA reads TGTGCCAGCAGCTTGGTTGCGACAGAGACCCAGTACTTC. This codes for CASSLVATETQYF.

V gene TRBV6-2 or TRBV6-3 combines with J gene TRBJ1-1; no clear D gene. The CDR3 runs 16 residues. V lost 6 bases, J lost 1 base, and 18 bases lay in between. In germline, CDR1 is MNHEY, CDR2 SVGEGT. The CDR3 DNA follows: TGTGCCAGCAGCCTACGCACATGGCCAGGGAACACTGAAGCTTTCTTT. As protein: CASSLRTWPGNTEAFF.

This clonotype was seen a few times. The chain carries TRBV14 and TRBJ2-7, with 10 bases fitting TRBD2. Looked up from germline, CDR1 is SGHDN and CDR2 is FVKESK. V lost 3 bases to trimming and J lost 3 bases; unmatched junction nucleotides: 5. The CDR3 extends over 15 amino acids. CDR3 in DNA: TGTGCCAGCAGCCATCCACTAGCGGGATACTACGAGCAGTACTTC. Encoded protein: CASSHPLAGYYEQYF.

This clonotype came up a few times. The genes are TRBV7-6 and TRBJ2-5, with D uncertain. Germline CDR1 and CDR2: SGHVS and FNYEAQ. The CDR3 runs to 15 residues. The ends were cut back, 3 bases at V and 2 bases at J, with 13 bases in the middle. The CDR3 DNA is TGTGCCAGCAGCTTGTTCCTGAAAGAACAAGAGACCCAGTACTTC. Encoded protein: CASSLFLKEQETQYF.

The chain has TRBV3-1 and TRBJ2-5; 13 bases line up with TRBD2. Germline CDR1 is LGHDT and CDR2 is YNNKEL (reference sequence). The V segment lost 2 bases and the J segment 0 bases; nucleotides outside the gene matches: 9. This CDR3 is built from 19 residues. DNA of the CDR3: TGTGCCAGCAGCCAACCCTGGACTAGCGGGAGTAGCAACCAAGAGACCCAGTACTTC. This codes for CASSQPWTSGSSNQETQYF.

In its sample, this clonotype was seen a few times. The chain is built from TRBV4-2 and TRBJ2-5; 14 positions agree with TRBD2. The V segment lost 2 bases and the J segment 3 bases; nucleotides outside the gene matches: 11. Looked up from germline, CDR1 is LGHNA and CDR2 is YNFKEQ. The CDR3 spans 19 residues. The CDR3 DNA is TGTGCCAGCAGCCAACCCGCCGGGACTAGCGGGGGACCCGAAGAGACCCAGTACTTC. This codes for CASSQPAGTSGGPEETQYF.

This clonotype occurred many times. The chain joins TRBV11-2 to TRBJ1-6; D uncertain. Germline CDR1 SGHAT, CDR2 FQNNGV. The CDR3 has 14 amino acids. The V gene lost 1 base and the J gene lost 10 bases, with 11 bases spanning the gap. The CDR3 loop is CASSLGASGSPLHF. The CDR3 bases are TGTGCCAGCAGCTTAGGGGCTTCGGGATCACCCCTCCACTTT.

This clonotype was observed a few times. The gene calls are TRBV6-5 and TRBJ2-1, with TRBD2 identical over 13 bases. V was clipped by 5 bases and J by 5 bases; unmatched bases: 9. The germline V gene has CDR1 MNHEY and CDR2 SVGAGI. This CDR3 is 17 amino acids long. CDR3 DNA sequence: TGTGCCAGCAGTCAACTAGCGGGGGGGCGATCAAACAATGAGCAGTTCTTC. This encodes CASSQLAGGRSNNEQFF.

This clonotype was counted between two and nine times. The V call is TRBV7-2, the J call TRBJ2-3; no firm D call. The CDR3 sequence is 11 residues long. Germline V CDR1 and CDR2: SGHTA, FQGNSA. V lost 6 bases, J lost 5 bases, and 6 bases lay in between. CDR3 loop: CASRILDTQYF. In DNA, the CDR3 is TGTGCCAGCAGGATCCTAGATACGCAGTATTTT.

This clonotype has only a few counts. The rearrangement uses TRBV4-1 and TRBJ2-7; maybe TRBD1 (5 bases). The CDR3 is 15 amino acids. The V end was cut by 4 bases, the J end by 5 bases, with 18 bases between. Per the germline V gene, CDR1 is MGHRA and CDR2 is YSYEKL. DNA of the CDR3: TGCGCCAGCAGCCCCCCCACCAGGGTAGGCCACGAGCAGTACTTC. Amino acids: CASSPPTRVGHEQYF.

The sample holds a few counts of this clonotype. CDR3 bases: TGTGCCAGCAGCTCTCCGGGACTAGCTTCGAATGAGCAGTTCTTC. As protein: CASSSPGLASNEQFF. The chain links TRBV7-6 to TRBJ2-1; 9 nucleotides align to TRBD2. CDR1 and CDR2 (germline): SGHVS, FNYEAQ. This CDR3 comprises 15 residues. Trimming removed 4 bases from V and 7 bases from J; junction bases left unmatched: 8.

The chain employs TRBV5-1 and TRBJ2-1, with D maybe TRBD1 (5 bases). Trimming shortened V by 4 bases and J by 7 bases, and 12 bases separated the two germline ends. Germline V gene data show CDR1 as SGHRS and CDR2 as YFSETQ. The CDR3 has 13 residues. The CDR3 reads CASSEGEINEQFF. For the CDR3, the DNA is TGCGCCAGCAGCGAAGGGGAAATAAATGAGCAGTTCTTC. Complete variable domain (other parts from reference TRBV5-1 and TRBJ2-1): KAGVTQTPRYLIKTRGQQVTLSCSPISGHRSVSWYQQTPGQGLQFLFEYFSETQRNKGNFPGRFSGRQFSNSRSEMNVSTLELGDSALYLCASSEGEINEQFFGPGTRLTVL.

This chain links TRBV27 with TRBJ2-2; TRBD2 matches at 10 bases. The ends lost 5 bases at V and 3 bases at J; junction bases unmatched: 6. Germline V lookup: CDR1 MNHEY, CDR2 SMNVEV (reference sequence). This CDR3 region has 16 residues. CDR3 nucleotides: TGTGCCAGCAGTGCAAGACTAGCGGGTTACACCGGGGAGCTGTTTTTT. Translation gives CASSARLAGYTGELFF.

The J gene is TRBJ2-7, the V gene TRBV19; 9 nucleotides agree with TRBD2. CDR3 length equals 15 residues. J was trimmed by 5 bases and V by 3 bases; bases with no gene match: 8. Germline CDR1 LNHDA, CDR2 SQIVND (reference sequence). CDR3 sequence: CASSMLAGFSHEQYF. Written as DNA, the CDR3 is TGTGCCAGTAGTATGCTAGCGGGATTTAGCCACGAGCAGTACTTC.